The 6 T cell receptor beta chains listed next were all sequenced from one sample in a study of blood T cell repertoires in COVID-19. This table comes from immunoSEQ multiplex PCR, and its TCRdb copy is limited to in-frame clones, with some not included. The data contain about 18,000 clones, 80% to 90% of them singletons. Sequenced sample: peripheral blood. These receptor sequences come from a human donor in a cohort sampled during active COVID-19.

This rearrangement joins TRBV10-3 to TRBJ2-2, with 8 nucleotides matching TRBD2. Per the germline V gene, CDR1 is ENHRY and CDR2 is SYGVKD. Trimming cost V 2 bases and J 1 base; bases outside gene matches: 3. The CDR3 is made up of 16 amino acids. The CDR3 nucleotides read TGTGCCATCAGTGAGGGTCTAGCGGGGAACACCGGGGAGCTGTTTTTT. Amino acids: CAISEGLAGNTGELFF.

The rearrangement links TRBV27 to TRBJ1-5; D may be TRBD1 (5 bases). Germline V lookup: CDR1 MNHEY, CDR2 SMNVEV (reference sequence). The CDR3 sequence is 13 residues long. Trimming left V 8 bases short and J 7 bases short, with 15 bases between. The CDR3 DNA follows: TGTGCCAGCGCGGAGAGGGGAGGCCAGCCCCAGCATTTT. Residues: CASAERGGQPQHF.

This sequence joins TRBV28 and TRBJ1-1; 7 bases line up with TRBD1. The CDR3 runs to 15 residues. V shed 5 bases and J 1 base; nucleotides not matched to a gene: 7. CDR1 MDHEN and CDR2 SYDVKM come from the germline V gene. The CDR3 coding sequence is TGTGCCAGCAGTCCCCTGGGGACAGCGAACACTGAAGCTTTCTTT. Protein sequence: CASSPLGTANTEAFF.

In this sample, this clone turned up once. This sequence joins TRBV11-2 and TRBJ2-5, with TRBD1 as a possible D gene (6 bases). V was cut by 4 bases and J by 9 bases, with 21 bases left in between. The CDR3 is 15 residues long. The germline gives CDR1 SGHAT, CDR2 FQNNGV. The CDR3 loop reads CASSSQGQIFSAQYF. The CDR3 nucleotides read TGTGCCAGCAGCTCCCAAGGACAGATTTTTTCAGCCCAGTACTTC.

The chain combines TRBV30 with TRBJ1-1, with D perhaps matching TRBD1 (6 bases). This CDR3 has 14 residues. Looked up from germline, CDR1 is GTSNPN and CDR2 is SVGIG (reference sequence). Trimming cost V 4 bases and J 1 base, with 13 bases left between them. The CDR3 DNA sequence: TGTGCCTGGACGACAGGCAGCTCGAACACTGAAGCTTTCTTT. Its translation: CAWTTGSSNTEAFF.

This clone was seen a single time. The J gene is TRBJ2-7, the V gene TRBV6-2 or TRBV6-3; D may be TRBD1 (5 bases). The CDR3 is made up of 15 amino acids. V lost 2 bases and J 3 bases, leaving 14 bases between the germline ends. The germline V gene encodes CDR1 MNHEY and CDR2 SVGEGT. The CDR3 here is CASSYGRGADYEQYF. CDR3 sequence (DNA): TGTGCCAGCAGTTACGGTAGGGGCGCCGACTACGAGCAGTACTTC.